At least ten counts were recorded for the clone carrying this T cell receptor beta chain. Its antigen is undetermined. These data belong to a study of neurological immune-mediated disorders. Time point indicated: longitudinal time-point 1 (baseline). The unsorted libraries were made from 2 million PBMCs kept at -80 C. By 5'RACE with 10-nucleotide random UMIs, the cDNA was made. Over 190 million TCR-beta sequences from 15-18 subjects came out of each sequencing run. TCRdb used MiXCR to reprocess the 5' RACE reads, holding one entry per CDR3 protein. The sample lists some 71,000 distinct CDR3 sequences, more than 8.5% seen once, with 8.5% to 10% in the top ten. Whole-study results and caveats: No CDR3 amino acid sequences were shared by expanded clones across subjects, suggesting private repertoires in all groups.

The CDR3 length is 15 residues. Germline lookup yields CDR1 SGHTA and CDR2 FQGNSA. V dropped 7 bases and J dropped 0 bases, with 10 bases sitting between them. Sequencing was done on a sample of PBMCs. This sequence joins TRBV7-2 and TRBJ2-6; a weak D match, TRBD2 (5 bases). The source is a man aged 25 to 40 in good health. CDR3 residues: CASTEGGSGANVLTF. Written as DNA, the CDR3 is TGTGCCAGCACCGAAGGAGGCTCTGGGGCCAACGTCCTGACTTTC. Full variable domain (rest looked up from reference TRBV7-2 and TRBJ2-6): GAGVSQSPSNKVTEKGKDVELRCDPISGHTALYWYRQSLGQGLEFLIYFQGNSAPDKSGLPSDRFSAERTGGSVSTLTIQRTQQEDSAVYLCASTEGGSGANVLTFGAGSRLTVL.